Given below is one T cell receptor (beta chain) in context. Its antigen is unidentified. The data stem from a study of blood T cells in healthy people across ages. Germline loops: CDR1 SGHTA, CDR2 FQGNSA. The CDR3 extends over 14 amino acids. Trimming stripped 5 bases from V and 13 bases from J, with 21 bases between. Overall study results and limits: Using unsorted PBMCs precluded a conclusive naive versus antigen-experienced comparison. Older age went with lower TCR beta diversity per million T cells, in a roughly linear way.

A sample-barcoded 5' primer and a J-beta primer mix were used in a second PCR of roughly 7 to 11 cycles. A single record per CDR3 protein comes from TCRdb applying MiXCR to the 5' RACE reads. The repertoire has almost 800,000 distinct CDR3 sequences, about 62% of them found once; the top ten carry roughly 20%. The V and J genes are TRBV7-2 and TRBJ2-4, with D maybe TRBD2 (5 bases). The sample comprised blood. The source of this sequence is a man aged 30-40 years in good health. CDR3 region: CASSVYGSFGEQYF. The CDR3 bases are TGTGCCAGCAGCGTATATGGATCCTTCGGGGAGCAGTACTTC.